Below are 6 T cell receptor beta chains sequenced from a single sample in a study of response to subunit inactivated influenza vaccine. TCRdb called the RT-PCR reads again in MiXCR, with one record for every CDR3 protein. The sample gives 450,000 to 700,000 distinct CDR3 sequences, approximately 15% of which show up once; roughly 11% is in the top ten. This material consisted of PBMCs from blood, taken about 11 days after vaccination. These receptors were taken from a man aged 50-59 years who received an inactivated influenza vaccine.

This chain's CDR3 is CASSGGRGTEAFF. As DNA, the CDR3 is TGTGCCAGCAGTGGCGGGCGGGGGACTGAAGCTTTCTTT. The gene calls are TRBV2 and TRBJ1-1; a possible D gene is TRBD1 (5 bases). This CDR3 is built from 13 residues. Germline CDR1 is SNHLY and CDR2 is FYNNEI. Trimming pared 4 bases from V and 5 bases from J, leaving 11 bases between.

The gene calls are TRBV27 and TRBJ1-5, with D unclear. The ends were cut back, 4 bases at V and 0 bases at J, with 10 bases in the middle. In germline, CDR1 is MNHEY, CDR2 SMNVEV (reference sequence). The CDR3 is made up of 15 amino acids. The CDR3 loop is CASSSYRDSNQPQHF. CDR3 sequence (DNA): TGTGCCAGCAGTTCATACAGAGATAGCAATCAGCCCCAGCATTTT.

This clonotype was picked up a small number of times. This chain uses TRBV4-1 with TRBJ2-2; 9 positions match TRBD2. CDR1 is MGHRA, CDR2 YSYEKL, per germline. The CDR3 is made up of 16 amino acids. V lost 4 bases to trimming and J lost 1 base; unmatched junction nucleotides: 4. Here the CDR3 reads CASSLGGGENTGELFF. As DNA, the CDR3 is TGCGCCAGCAGCCTCGGCGGGGGGGAGAACACCGGGGAGCTGTTTTTT.

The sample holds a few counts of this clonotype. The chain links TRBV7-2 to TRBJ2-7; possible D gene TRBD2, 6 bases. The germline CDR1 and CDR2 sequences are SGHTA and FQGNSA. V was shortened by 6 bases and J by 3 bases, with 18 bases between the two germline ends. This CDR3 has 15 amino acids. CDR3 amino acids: CASSAGDSKIYEQYF. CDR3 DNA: TGTGCCAGCAGTGCCGGGGACTCCAAAATCTACGAGCAGTACTTC.

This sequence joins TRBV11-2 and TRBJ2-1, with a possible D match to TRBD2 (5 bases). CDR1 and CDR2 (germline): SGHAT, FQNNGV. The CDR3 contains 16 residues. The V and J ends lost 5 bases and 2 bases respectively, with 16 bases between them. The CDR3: CASSPRASGAYNEQFF. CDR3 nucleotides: TGTGCCAGCAGCCCGCGGGCCAGCGGTGCCTACAATGAGCAGTTCTTC.

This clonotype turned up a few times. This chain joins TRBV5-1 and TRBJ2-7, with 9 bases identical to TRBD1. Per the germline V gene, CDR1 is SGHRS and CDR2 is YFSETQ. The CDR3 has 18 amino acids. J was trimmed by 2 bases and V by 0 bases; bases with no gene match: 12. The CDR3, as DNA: TGCGCCAGCAGCTTGGCCGGGACAGGGACGGGACGTCCCTACGAGCAGTACTTC. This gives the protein CASSLAGTGTGRPYEQYF.